These 5 T cell receptor beta chains came from one sample sequenced in a study of control samples from healthy donors and cancer patients. The assay was immunoSEQ multiplex PCR, and TCRdb's table has in-frame clones only and misses some. The sample comprises 250,000 to 300,000 clones, over 75% of which are singletons, and 13% rests with the top ten. The sample taken for sequencing was PBMCs. The source of these receptors is a woman aged 60-70 years with lung cancer.

The chain carries TRBV10-1 and TRBJ1-5, with a weak D call TRBD1 (5 bases). The CDR3 has 17 residues. Germline V gene lookup returns CDR1 WNHNN and CDR2 SYGVQD (reference sequence). Trimming left V 0 bases short and J 6 bases short, with 18 bases between. As DNA, the CDR3 is TGCGCCAGCAGTGAGTCGGCCGGGGGGTATCGGAGTCAGCCCCAGCATTTT. Its translation: CASSESAGGYRSQPQHF.

This sequence joins TRBV5-8 and TRBJ2-1; D remains unclear. The CDR3 runs 12 residues. V lost 1 base to trimming and J lost 9 bases, with 8 bases between them. Germline CDR1 reads SGHTS; CDR2 reads YDEGEE. The CDR3 spells CASSLWGGEQFF. The CDR3 DNA sequence: TGTGCCAGCAGCTTGTGGGGTGGTGAGCAGTTCTTC. Combining the CDR3 with reference TRBV5-8 and TRBJ2-1 gives the whole variable domain EAGVTQSPTHLIKTRGQQATLRCSPISGHTSVYWYQQALGLGLQFLLWYDEGEERNRGNFPPRFSGRQFPNYSSELNVNALELEDSALYLCASSLWGGEQFFGPGTRLTVL.

The CDR3 coding sequence is TGCGCCAGCAGCTTGCAGGGGGGCTGGGACACTGAAGCTTTCTTT. Its protein is CASSLQGGWDTEAFF. The chain carries TRBV5-1 and TRBJ1-1, with 7 bases that match TRBD1. Germline values: CDR1 SGHRS, CDR2 YFSETQ. The CDR3 runs to 15 residues. V gave up 1 base and J gave up 3 bases; unmatched junction bases: 6.

V is TRBV7-2 and J is TRBJ2-5, with no clear D. V was trimmed by 9 bases and J by 5 bases, leaving 10 bases between them. The CDR3 is 11 residues long. Germline V gives CDR1 SGHTA, CDR2 FQGNSA. The CDR3 loop reads CASATTETQYF. The CDR3, as DNA: TGTGCCAGTGCCACGACGGAGACCCAGTACTTC.

The V and J genes are TRBV11-2 and TRBJ2-5; a weak D match, TRBD1 (6 bases). V was clipped by 2 bases and J by 2 bases, with 12 bases between them. The germline gives CDR1 SGHAT, CDR2 FQNNGV. There are 15 residues in the CDR3. Here the CDR3 reads CASSLHGQSQETQYF. CDR3 bases: TGTGCCAGCAGCTTACACGGACAGTCACAAGAGACCCAGTACTTC.